This T cell receptor (beta chain) was identified during a study of identical twins. This clonotype was recorded a few times. V dropped 6 bases and J dropped 3 bases, with 9 bases sitting between them. The germline CDR1 and CDR2 sequences are SQVTM and ANQGSEA. The CDR3 is 11 residues long. Everyone who donated was a healthy Caucasian. With template switching, a universal primer site was added, and the cDNA carried unique molecular identifiers. TCRdb re-called the 5' RACE reads with MiXCR, one entry per CDR3 protein. The sample holds some 560,000 distinct CDR3 sequences, approximately 10% seen once. Another study also made use of these data, one on yellow fever vaccine responses in identical twins.

This clonotype originated in a woman under 30 in good health. Sequencing used PBMCs. The rearrangement links TRBV29-1 to TRBJ2-7; perhaps TRBD2 as D (5 bases). The chain's CDR3 is CSVLRDYEQYF. CDR3 nucleotides: TGCAGCGTGCTCCGGGACTACGAGCAGTACTTC.